This T cell receptor beta chain emerged from a study of blood T cell repertoires in COVID-19. Looked up from germline, CDR1 is GTSNPN and CDR2 is SVGIG (reference sequence). V dropped 4 bases and J dropped 0; count of bases not matched to a gene: 6. This CDR3 comprises 16 residues. Cohort assignment relied on participant-reported clinical history. Recovered status in Cohort 3 required two negative PCRs, clearance, or symptom resolution. As handled by the study authors: Amplification of reference gene primers was used by the study to estimate nucleated cell counts. Clones were sequenced by immunoSEQ multiplex PCR, and TCRdb holds only the in-frame ones, with some missing. V and J calls and clone size are given by that table; D and trimming were obtained from the DNA. The sample holds under 250,000 clones, roughly nine tenths seen once.

The chain uses TRBV30 and TRBJ1-6; TRBD1 matches 7 bases. The sequenced sample consisted of PBMCs or T cells enriched from blood (not recorded which). The clonotype was recovered from a man aged 25-45 years who had recovered from COVID-19. The CDR3 DNA reads TGTGCCTGGAATGGACAGGCTAGCTCCTATAATTCACCCCTCCACTTT. Protein product: CAWNGQASSYNSPLHF.